Listed here are 14 T cell receptor beta chains from one sample, sequenced in a study of cytomegalovirus exposure and HLA in healthy donors. A multiplex PCR was run with 60 Vbeta primers and 13 Jbeta primers. This table comes from immunoSEQ multiplex PCR, and its TCRdb copy is limited to in-frame clones, with some not included. Counted here are tens of thousands of clones, over 75% occurring once; the ten biggest clones make up approximately 4.7%. Sequences were obtained from PBMCs. All receptors come from a male donor in good health and CMV-seropositive.

The rearrangement joins TRBV9 to TRBJ2-2; D is ambiguous. Germline values: CDR1 SGDLS, CDR2 YYNGEE. Between the trimmed V and J ends, which lost 4 bases and 6 bases, there was a span of 22 bases. The CDR3 runs 17 residues. The CDR3 DNA reads TGTGCCAGCAGCCTCAGATCGCGGATCGGAGTCTCCGGGGAGCTGTTTTTT. This translates into CASSLRSRIGVSGELFF.

This clone came up a few times. V and J are TRBV6-6 and TRBJ1-1; 7 nucleotides align to TRBD1. Germline V gives CDR1 MNHNY, CDR2 SVGAGI (reference sequence). The CDR3 spans 16 residues. V lost 2 bases, J lost 3 bases, and 9 bases stayed unmatched. CDR3 amino acids: CASSYGDSGWDTEAFF. CDR3 DNA: TGTGCCAGCAGTTACGGGGACAGTGGGTGGGACACTGAAGCTTTCTTT.

The chain recombines TRBV11-3 with TRBJ2-7; D is possibly TRBD2 (5 bases). V was cut by 2 bases and J by 5 bases, with 13 bases left in between. The germline V gene has CDR1 SGHNT and CDR2 YENEEA. CDR3 length equals 14 residues. Here the CDR3 reads CASSLTLASNEQYF. DNA of the CDR3: TGTGCCAGCAGCTTAACCCTAGCATCCAACGAGCAGTACTTC.

This clone appeared a few times. The J gene is TRBJ1-2, the V gene TRBV19; 7 bases agree with TRBD1. The CDR3 has 13 residues. Germline CDR1 and CDR2: LNHDA and SQIVND (reference sequence). The ends lost 7 bases at V and 4 bases at J; junction bases unmatched: 6. The CDR3 bases are TGTGCCAGTACCGGGGACAGAAGCTATGGCTACACCTTC. It codes for CASTGDRSYGYTF.

This clone came up once. This rearrangement joins TRBV19 to TRBJ1-3, with a tentative D call TRBD1 (6 bases). This CDR3 contains 13 residues. The germline V gene has CDR1 LNHDA and CDR2 SQIVND (reference sequence). The V end was cut by 5 bases, the J end by 4 bases, with 9 bases between. In nucleotides, the CDR3 is TGTGCCAGTAGTGTTGGGACAGGAAACACCATATATTTT. Translated: CASSVGTGNTIYF.

The V gene is TRBV7-2, the J gene TRBJ2-3, with 16 bases aligning to TRBD2. The germline V gene encodes CDR1 SGHTA and CDR2 FQGNSA. V was clipped by 3 bases and J by 6 bases; unmatched bases: 9. This CDR3 is 18 amino acids long. CDR3: CASSFLKPGLAGGDTQYF. The CDR3 nucleotides read TGTGCCAGCAGCTTTTTAAAGCCGGGACTAGCGGGGGGGGATACGCAGTATTTT. The entire variable domain, with the rest obtained from reference TRBV7-2 and TRBJ2-3, is as follows: GAGVSQSPSNKVTEKGKDVELRCDPISGHTALYWYRQSLGQGLEFLIYFQGNSAPDKSGLPSDRFSAERTGGSVSTLTIQRTQQEDSAVYLCASSFLKPGLAGGDTQYFGPGTRLTVL.

This chain connects TRBV6-6 to TRBJ1-3; D unclear. Germline V gives CDR1 MNHNY, CDR2 SVGAGI (reference sequence). The CDR3 length is 16 residues. V was clipped by 7 bases and J by 0 bases, with 16 bases between them. In nucleotides, the CDR3 is TGTGCCAGCACCACGAATGGGCATATCTCTGGAAACACCATATATTTT. Amino acid sequence: CASTTNGHISGNTIYF.

The CDR3 DNA reads TGTGCCAGCAGCCCCAGGGGGGCTAGCACAGATACGCAGTATTTT. This encodes CASSPRGASTDTQYF. V and J are TRBV28 and TRBJ2-3, with D possibly being TRBD1 (7 bases). Germline V gene lookup returns CDR1 MDHEN and CDR2 SYDVKM. This CDR3 is 15 amino acids long. Deletions cut 6 bases from V and 0 bases from J, with 13 bases between.

This clone was counted a single time. This chain connects TRBV28 to TRBJ1-2; 9 positions agree with TRBD1. The V gene end was trimmed by 5 bases and the J gene end by 8 bases; junction bases not matched to a gene: 9. CDR1 and CDR2 from the germline V gene are MDHEN and SYDVKM. There are 14 residues in the CDR3. DNA for the CDR3: TGTGCCAGCAGTCCCCCGGGGACAGGGTGGGGCTACACCTTC. Translated: CASSPPGTGWGYTF.

This clone appeared a single time. The rearrangement joins TRBV6-1 to TRBJ1-2, with TRBD1 matching over 7 bases. The junction had 6 bases not matched to a gene; V was cut back by 6 bases and J by 2 bases. The V gene's germline CDR1 is MNHNS and CDR2 SASEGT. The CDR3 is 14 residues long. The CDR3 sequence is CASRPGQRNYGYTF. Written as DNA, the CDR3 is TGTGCCAGCAGACCGGGACAGAGGAACTATGGCTACACCTTC.

The rearrangement joins TRBV11-2 to TRBJ1-3, with 7 nucleotides matching TRBD1. Germline trimming cut 1 base from V and 0 bases from J; bases unmatched to any gene: 3. The CDR3 totals 16 residues. Germline values: CDR1 SGHAT, CDR2 FQNNGV. The CDR3 is CASSLGDRVSGNTIYF. The DNA of the CDR3 is TGTGCCAGCAGCTTAGGGGACAGAGTCTCTGGAAACACCATATATTTT.

A single count supports this clone. This chain connects TRBV11-2 to TRBJ1-6, with 7 bases identical to TRBD1. Germline loops: CDR1 SGHAT, CDR2 FQNNGV. The CDR3 runs 16 residues. J lost 7 bases, V lost 8 bases, and 14 bases had no gene match. The CDR3 DNA is TGTGCCAGCGAAACCGGGGGGGGACAGAAAAATTCACCCCTCCACTTT. It is translated as CASETGGGQKNSPLHF.

This clone showed up just once. This chain links TRBV11-3 with TRBJ2-2; 10 nucleotides agree with TRBD2. The V and J ends lost 0 bases and 1 base, in that order; junction bases with no gene match: 5. The CDR3 has 18 residues. Germline lookup yields CDR1 SGHNT and CDR2 YENEEA. Written as DNA, the CDR3 is TGTGCCAGCAGCTTAGACTTTTTAGCGGGGGGGAACACCGGGGAGCTGTTTTTT. This translates into CASSLDFLAGGNTGELFF.

The rearrangement joins TRBV27 to TRBJ2-5; D is ambiguous. V dropped 2 bases and J dropped 4 bases, with 14 bases sitting between them. CDR3 size: 15 residues. The V gene's germline CDR1 is MNHEY and CDR2 SMNVEV (reference sequence). CDR3 region: CASSLDVQRRETQYF. The CDR3 DNA is TGTGCCAGCAGTTTAGACGTCCAAAGGAGAGAGACCCAGTACTTC.